The rows below give T cell receptor beta chains drawn from one sample of a study of cytomegalovirus exposure and HLA in healthy donors. Produced via immunoSEQ multiplex PCR; TCRdb's table is partial and in-frame only. This table has approximately 160,000 clones, approximately 81% appearing once. Specimen: PBMCs. All receptors come from a man between 25 and 39 years old in good health and CMV-seropositive. CDR3s include the opening cysteine and the closing phenylalanine or tryptophan. D genes are given only for firm matches. Not every row has a clone size; where given, it reads once, few, many or a size class.

D gene,clone size,V gene,J gene,CDR3 DNA,CDR3 protein
-,-,TRBV15,TRBJ2-5,TGTGCCACCAGCAGAGAACATCCCCAAGAGACCCAGTACTTC,CATSREHPQETQYF
-,-,TRBV25-1,TRBJ1-1,TGTGCCAGCAGTGAATCGTCGCGAGGGAACACTGAAGCTTTCTTT,CASSESSRGNTEAFF
-,-,TRBV19,TRBJ2-7,TGTGCCAGTAGTACGGACAGAACCTACGAGCAGTACTTC,CASSTDRTYEQYF
-,-,TRBV18,TRBJ1-1,TGTGCCAGCTCCCAAGCTCTTACCGGCACTGAAGCTTTCTTT,CASSQALTGTEAFF
TRBD2,-,TRBV4-1,TRBJ2-5,TGCGCCAGCAGCCAAGAGTACGGGGGGGCCTCTTTTGGCGGGACCCAGTACTTC,CASSQEYGGASFGGTQYF
-,-,TRBV4-3,TRBJ2-3,TGCGCCAGCAGCCTCGGACTCCTGCCCAGCACAGATACGCAGTATTTT,CASSLGLLPSTDTQYF
-,-,TRBV28,TRBJ2-5,TGTGCCAGCAGCCGCAGGACAGCCTACCAAGAGACCCAGTACTTC,CASSRRTAYQETQYF
TRBD1,-,TRBV2,TRBJ1-5,TGTGCCAGCAGTGGACAGGGGATCAGCAATCAGCCCCAGCATTTT,CASSGQGISNQPQHF
-,few,TRBV2,TRBJ1-5,TGTGCCAGCAGTGAGTTTGGGCGAAGTCAGCCCCAGCATTTT,CASSEFGRSQPQHF
-,-,TRBV5-1,TRBJ2-1,TGCGCCAGCAGCGAGAGCGGCCTAGCCTCCTACAATGAGCAGTTCTTC,CASSESGLASYNEQFF
TRBD2,-,TRBV29-1,TRBJ2-1,TGCAGCGTTGAAGGGACTAGCGGGAGTGGTGAGCAGTTCTTC,CSVEGTSGSGEQFF